This T cell receptor beta chain appears in the sequencing data of a study of T cell changes during pregnancy in multiple sclerosis. Assay: immunoSEQ multiplex PCR; the TCRdb copy retains only in-frame clones and omits some. The data contain under 85,000 clones, 85% to 95% of them singletons. Trimming stripped 4 bases from V and 6 bases from J, with 13 bases between. From germline, CDR1 is SGHRS and CDR2 YFSETQ. This CDR3 has 14 amino acids. Sample: CD4+ T cells from peripheral blood mononuclear cells, taken in the second trimester of pregnancy. The receptor's source is a female donor with multiple sclerosis, enrolled in a pregnancy study. V usage is TRBV5-1 and J usage is TRBJ1-4, with TRBD1 as a possible D gene (5 bases). The CDR3 coding sequence is TGCGCCAGCAGCCCCAAGGGGCAGGATGAAAAACTGTTTTTT. The encoded protein is CASSPKGQDEKLFF.